The rows below give T cell receptor beta chains drawn from one sample of a study of blood T cell repertoires in COVID-19. Sequencing was performed with immunoSEQ multiplex PCR; in TCRdb, only in-frame clones are kept and a portion is missing. The data contain about 180,000 clones, over 80% of them singletons. Sequencing was carried out using peripheral blood. These receptor sequences come from a woman aged 40-49 years with COVID-19, enrolled during active disease. Each CDR3 is given with its conserved first and last residue. Each record gives: V gene, D gene, J gene, CDR3 protein. D genes are given only for firm matches.

>TRBV6-1|NA|TRBJ1-2
CASSDVRGAGYTF
>TRBV11-2|NA|TRBJ1-1
CASSPPLVRAFF
>TRBV5-1|NA|TRBJ1-2
CASSLGATALNYGYTF
>TRBV28|TRBD2|TRBJ2-3
CASSFLAGEDTQYF
>TRBV4-1|NA|TRBJ2-2
CASSQSGRNTGELFF
>TRBV3-1/TRBV3-2|NA|TRBJ2-5
CASSQEGTWGGETQYF
>TRBV5-6|NA|TRBJ1-1
CASSLTGTTSGAFF
>TRBV27|NA|TRBJ1-5
CASSFRQEKYSNQPQHF
>TRBV28|NA|TRBJ1-5
CASSLGGQRNQPQHF
>TRBV4-1|NA|TRBJ1-2
CASSQAPGVGYGYTF
>TRBV7-3|TRBD1|TRBJ1-1
CASSSGQVGTEAFF
>TRBV6-5|TRBD1|TRBJ2-7
CASRDRVSPFNEQYF
>TRBV27|TRBD1|TRBJ1-2
CASRGLRDRGGYTF
>TRBV19|NA|TRBJ1-1
CATRGPGRTEAFF
>TRBV9|TRBD1|TRBJ1-2
CASNGGDRGPYGYTF
>TRBV19|TRBD1|TRBJ2-3
CASSLDRGADTQYF
>TRBV9|NA|TRBJ1-3
CASSVGATSGNTIYF
>TRBV11-2|TRBD2|TRBJ2-7
CASSLGAGGPHEQYF
>TRBV5-6|TRBD1|TRBJ1-1
CASSRPAGAGGNTEAFF
>TRBV11-3|TRBD2|TRBJ2-7
CASSGRGEAYEQYF
>TRBV28|NA|TRBJ1-2
CASSPHLPLTGNYGYTF
>TRBV24-1|NA|TRBJ1-5
CATSDQVNQPQHF